This T cell receptor (beta chain) comes out of a study of siplizumab effects on memory and regulatory T cells (dated by TCRdb to between 2018 and 2020). Background for the entire study: The study examined how the anti-CD2 antibody siplizumab affects alloreactive T-cell subsets in allogeneic mixed lymphocyte reactions built from human PBMCs. The paper's findings and limits, for the study overall: Siplizumab significantly lowered the cumulative frequency of alloreactive sequences that could be traced to unstimulated CD4+ memory T cells. Because sequences below about 10^-5 frequency were poorly captured, only a minor fraction of alloreactive clones could be mapped to unstimulated subsets. About 75-95% of proliferating CD4+ or CD8+ clones could not be given a naive or memory phenotype. Compared with memory T cells, unstimulated naive T cells appeared more diverse, and naive cells seemed to make a substantial contribution to the alloresponse. The suppressive function of proliferating Tregs from siplizumab cultures was not functionally confirmed. In reactions with siplizumab, an average of approximately 69% of mappable alloreactive CD4+ clones were Treg-derived, compared with roughly 27% in control reactions.

Libraries were made using the immunoSEQ multiplex PCR assay. Each sample had 90,000 to 100,000 TCR templates assayed by the deep sequencing platform. Genomic DNA extracted from sorted T cells was used for TCRbeta CDR3 sequencing. Under the source paper's analysis protocol: The R programming language was used for clonal analysis of TCRbeta CDR3 data. Alloreactive CD4+ and CD8+ clones were identified by comparing unstimulated samples to CFSE-low samples taken after the reaction. By matching sequences to the repertoires of sorted unstimulated Treg and non-Treg cells, each alloreactive CD4+ clone was assigned a regulatory or non-regulatory origin. The clones in this table, taken by TCRdb from immuneACCESS, are in-frame only. Not every clone is retained; where verified, under half of the shortfall comes from an unresolved V gene, and the cause of the rest is unknown. The V and J calls and the clone size are those of that table, but D and trimming were determined from the DNA. A total of tens of thousands of clones appear in this sample, roughly 78% of them only once. About 0.42% of the sample is in the top ten clones.

Additional sequencing covered unstimulated subsets from a few donor pairs, namely CD8+ effector memory, CD4+ naive, CD8+ TEMRA, CD4+ memory and CD8+ naive. TCRbeta CDR3 sequencing was performed on sorted unstimulated T cells and on proliferating T cells recovered from mixed lymphocyte reactions. Fresh whole blood from approximately 9 HLA-typed healthy donors was used to isolate PBMCs. As regards this clone: It lacks a known antigen. Per-nucleotide qualities are absent, and no much larger clonotype sits a single base away.

Per the germline V gene, SGHRS is the CDR1 and YFSETQ is the CDR2. Germline trimming amounts to 4 bases on V and 5 bases on J, with 5 as the count of junction bases outside the gene matches. The CDR3, cysteine through phenylalanine, is 14 amino acids long. Only the CDR3 DNA stays, 42 bases, in frame from base 1. The receptor's source is a human donor in good health. The sample taken for sequencing was memory CD4+ T cells sorted from blood. The cell subset or site label of this sample denotes: unstimulated CD4+ memory T cells. The rearranged chain carries TRBV5-1 and TRBJ2-7, and TRBD1 aligns with 11 junction nucleotides. The nucleotide sequence is given as TGCGCCAGCAGCCTCGGACAGGGGGCGGACGAGCAGTACTTC. Translation gives CASSLGQGADEQYF.